This TCR beta chain was recovered during a study of T cells in tuberculosis. Study-wide points: Shorter CDR3-alpha in active tuberculosis partly drove smaller distances. Active tuberculosis alpha repertoires lay closer to GMM-specific TCRs than controls'.

As to this clone: As yet, its antigen is unknown.

The method was immunoSEQ multiplex PCR; TCRdb's version includes in-frame clones alone and lacks a portion of them. The profile shows around 38,000 clones, 95% of them singletons. The source material was PBMCs. This receptor was obtained from a donor between 5 and 29 years old with latent tuberculosis or without tuberculosis infection.

As DNA, the CDR3 is TGTGCCACCGCCGTACGGGAATTCGAGACCCAGTACTTC. Translation: CATAVREFETQYF. The J gene is TRBJ2-5, the V gene TRBV10-3; D possibly corresponds to TRBD2 (5 bases). Germline V gene lookup returns CDR1 ENHRY and CDR2 SYGVKD. Between the trimmed V and J ends, which lost 10 bases and 5 bases, there was a span of 17 bases. The CDR3 has 13 residues.